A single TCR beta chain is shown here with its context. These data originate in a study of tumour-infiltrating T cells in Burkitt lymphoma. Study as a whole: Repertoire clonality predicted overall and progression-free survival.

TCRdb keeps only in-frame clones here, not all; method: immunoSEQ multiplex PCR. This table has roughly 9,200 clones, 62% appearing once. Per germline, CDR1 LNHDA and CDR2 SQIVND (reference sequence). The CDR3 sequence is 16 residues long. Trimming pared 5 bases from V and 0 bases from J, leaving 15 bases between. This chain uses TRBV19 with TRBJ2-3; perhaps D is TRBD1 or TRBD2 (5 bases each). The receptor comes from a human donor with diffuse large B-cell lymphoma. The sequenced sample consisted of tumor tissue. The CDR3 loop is CASSPRLRGSTDTQYF. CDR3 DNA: TGTGCCAGTAGTCCGCGGTTGAGGGGTAGCACAGATACGCAGTATTTT.